This TCR beta chain is from a study of early T cells in non-severe SARS-CoV-2 infection. Turning to the study itself: Alpha and beta chains were unpaired, from unsorted whole-blood bulk RNA.

The CDR3 loop spans 13 amino acids. Germline V gives CDR1 SGHAT, CDR2 FQNNGV. The ends were cut back, 3 bases at V and 2 bases at J, with 7 bases in the middle. This clonotype appeared many times. What it recognizes is unknown. The TCR library protocol attached unique molecular identifiers to the individual cDNA molecules. Each CDR3 protein is one row after TCRdb ran MiXCR on the 5' RACE reads. The sample yields about 64,000 distinct CDR3 sequences, roughly 18% seen once. The study's findings and limits: Anti-spike CD8 responses were favored by VDJdb matching, which missed private and CD4 specificities.

Sample: whole blood, taken at baseline. The chain uses TRBV11-2 and TRBJ2-5; D is undetermined. The clonotype comes from an adult who was a healthcare worker with PCR-confirmed SARS-CoV-2 infection or an uninfected control (not recorded which). The CDR3 sequence: CASSFSVQETQYF. The CDR3 DNA sequence: TGTGCCAGCAGCTTTTCAGTTCAAGAGACCCAGTACTTC.